The TCR beta chain under discussion was sequenced for a study of T cells after posttransplantation cyclophosphamide. The CDR3 totals 14 residues. V shed 5 bases and J shed 0 bases, with 11 bases lying between them. Germline CDR1 reads GTSNPN; CDR2 reads SVGIG (reference sequence). This table comes from immunoSEQ multiplex PCR, and its TCRdb copy is limited to in-frame clones, with some not included. The sample is made up of roughly 40,000 clones, none counted only once. This clone has ten or more counts. This sequence was found in a woman in her forties or fifties in good health and a related stem cell transplant donor. Sequencing was carried out using PBMCs. V is TRBV30 and J is TRBJ1-3; no clear D gene. The chain's CDR3 is CAWEAGDSGNTIYF. The CDR3 DNA reads TGTGCCTGGGAAGCAGGCGACTCTGGAAACACCATATATTTT. Filled out from reference TRBV30 and TRBJ1-3, the complete variable domain reads SQTIHQWPATLVQPVGSPLSLECTVEGTSNPNLYWYRQAAGRGLQLLFYSVGIGQISSEVPQNLSASRPQDRQFILSSKKLLLSDSGFYLCAWEAGDSGNTIYFGEGSWLTVV.